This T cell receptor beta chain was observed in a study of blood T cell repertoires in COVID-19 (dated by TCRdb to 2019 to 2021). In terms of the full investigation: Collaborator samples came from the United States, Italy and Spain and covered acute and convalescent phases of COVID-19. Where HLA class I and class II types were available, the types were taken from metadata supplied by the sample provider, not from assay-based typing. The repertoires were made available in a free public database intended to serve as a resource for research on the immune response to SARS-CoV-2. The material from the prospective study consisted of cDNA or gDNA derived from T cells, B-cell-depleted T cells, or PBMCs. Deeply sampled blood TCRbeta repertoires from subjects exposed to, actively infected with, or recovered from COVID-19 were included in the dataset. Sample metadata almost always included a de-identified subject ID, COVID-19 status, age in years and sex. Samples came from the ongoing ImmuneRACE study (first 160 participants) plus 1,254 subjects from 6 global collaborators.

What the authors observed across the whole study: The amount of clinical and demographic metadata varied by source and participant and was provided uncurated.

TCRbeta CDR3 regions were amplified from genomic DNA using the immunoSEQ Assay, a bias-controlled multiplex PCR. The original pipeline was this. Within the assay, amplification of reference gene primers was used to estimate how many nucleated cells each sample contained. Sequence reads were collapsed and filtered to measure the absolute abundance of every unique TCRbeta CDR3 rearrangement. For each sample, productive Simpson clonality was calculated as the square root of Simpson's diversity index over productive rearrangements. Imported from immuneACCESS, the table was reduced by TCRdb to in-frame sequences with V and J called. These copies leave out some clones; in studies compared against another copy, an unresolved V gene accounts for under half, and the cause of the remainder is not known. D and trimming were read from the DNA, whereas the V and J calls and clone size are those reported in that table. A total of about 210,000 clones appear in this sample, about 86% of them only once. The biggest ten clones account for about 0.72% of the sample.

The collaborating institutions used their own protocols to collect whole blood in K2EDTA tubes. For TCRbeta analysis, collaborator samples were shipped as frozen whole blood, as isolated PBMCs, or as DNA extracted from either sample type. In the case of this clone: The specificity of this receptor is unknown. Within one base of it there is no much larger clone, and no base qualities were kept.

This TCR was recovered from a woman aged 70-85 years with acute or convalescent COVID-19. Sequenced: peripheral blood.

The CDR3 here reads CASSPLRAVPGNTIYF. The DNA is TGTGCCAGCTCACCACTGAGGGCTGTCCCTGGAAACACCATATATTTT. The chain is assembled from TRBV18 and TRBJ1-3, with the D gene not confidently named. Reading from cysteine to phenylalanine, the CDR3 counts 16 amino acids. Just CDR3 DNA is preserved here, 48 bases in frame from base 1. Looking up the germline V gene yields CDR1 KGHSH and CDR2 LQKENI. V sheds 1 base and J sheds 2 bases, leaving 12 bases between their ends.